This TCR beta chain was recorded in a study of blood T cell repertoires in COVID-19. Study-level information: Samples taken during acute and convalescent COVID-19 were collected in the United States, Italy and Spain. Sample material is recorded as cDNA or gDNA derived from T cells, B-cell-depleted T cells, or PBMCs.

In the source study's methods: Amplification from reference gene primers served as the basis for estimated nucleated cell counts. TCRdb's table, derived via immunoSEQ multiplex PCR, lists solely in-frame clones and lacks some. The D gene and trimming were derived from the DNA, and the V and J assignments and clone size from that table. The data contain roughly 170,000 clones, about 88% of them singletons. Germline lookup yields CDR1 MNHEY and CDR2 SVGAGI. The CDR3 is made up of 13 amino acids. Trimming pared 2 bases from V and 3 bases from J, leaving 7 bases between. The specimen sequenced was peripheral blood. This clonotype originated in a man in his sixties with acute or convalescent COVID-19. The rearrangement links TRBV6-5 to TRBJ1-1; D not resolved. Here the CDR3 DNA reads TGTGCCAGCAGTTACAGAGGGCACACTGAAGCTTTCTTT. This codes for CASSYRGHTEAFF.